This is a list of T cell receptor beta chains from one sample in a study of T cell repertoires in cytomegalovirus infection. TCRdb re-called the reads with MiXCR, one entry per CDR3 protein. This sample yields more than 150,000 distinct CDR3 sequences, of which approximately 19% are seen a single time; under 3.5% belongs to the top ten. Source material: PBMCs. Source of these receptors: a human donor in good health (CMV status not recorded). Some clones in this sample may be carry-over from other donors' samples. CDR3s include the opening cysteine and the closing phenylalanine or tryptophan. A D gene is named only where the DNA matches it firmly. Size is stated for part of the rows, as once, few or many counts, or as a class when the clone is expanded.

J: TRBJ2-5; D: TRBD2; size: .; V: TRBV7-7; DNA: TGTGCCAGCAGCTATAGCGGGGAAGGAGAGACCCAGTACTTC; CDR3: CASSYSGEGETQYF
J: TRBJ2-7; D: TRBD1; size: many; V: TRBV7-9; DNA: TGTGCCAGCACCACTTCCGGGACAGGGAACTACGAGCAGTACTTC; CDR3: CASTTSGTGNYEQYF
J: TRBJ1-1; D: .; size: .; V: TRBV12-3/TRBV12-4; DNA: TGTGCCAGTGAAGGGGACTACACTGAAGCTTTCTTT; CDR3: CASEGDYTEAFF
J: TRBJ1-2; D: .; size: many; V: TRBV7-6; DNA: TGTGCCAGCAGCTTACAACAGGGATCTGGCTACACCTTC; CDR3: CASSLQQGSGYTF
J: TRBJ2-1; D: .; size: .; V: TRBV6-1; DNA: TGTGCCAGCAGCTCCGCCCGGACAGCAAGCTCCTACAATGAGCAGTTCTTC; CDR3: CASSSARTASSYNEQFF
J: TRBJ2-2; D: .; size: many; V: TRBV12-3/TRBV12-4; DNA: TGTGCCAGCAGTCCCTCGAACACCGGGGAGCTGTTTTTT; CDR3: CASSPSNTGELFF
J: TRBJ2-1; D: TRBD2; size: few; V: TRBV6-2/TRBV6-3; DNA: TGTGCCAGCAGACGAACTTCCGGGACTAGCGGGAGAAATGAGCAGTTCTTC; CDR3: CASRRTSGTSGRNEQFF
J: TRBJ1-5; D: .; size: many; V: TRBV7-6; DNA: TGTGCCAGCAGCTTAGAGCCCAGTTTGGGCAATCAGCCCCAGCATTTT; CDR3: CASSLEPSLGNQPQHF
J: TRBJ1-6; D: .; size: once; V: TRBV25-1; DNA: TGTGCCAGCAGTGAGGGGACCTATTCACCCCTCCACTTT; CDR3: CASSEGTYSPLHF
J: TRBJ2-1; D: TRBD2; size: once; V: TRBV5-4; DNA: TGTGCCAGCAGACTAGCGAGAGGAAATGAGCAGTTCTTC; CDR3: CASRLARGNEQFF
J: TRBJ2-1; D: .; size: few; V: TRBV7-9; DNA: TGTGCCAGCAGCGGCCCTAGGACACCCAACAATGAGCAGTTCTTC; CDR3: CASSGPRTPNNEQFF
J: TRBJ2-1; D: .; size: .; V: TRBV7-2; DNA: TGTGCCAGCAGCTCCGGGGGGCGTTTCGGGCATGAGCAGTTATTC; CDR3: CASSSGGRFGHEQLF
J: TRBJ2-2; D: .; size: many; V: TRBV6-1; DNA: TGTGCCAGCAGTGAACTGGAGGCCGGGGAGCTGTTTTTT; CDR3: CASSELEAGELFF
J: TRBJ2-2; D: TRBD2; size: few; V: TRBV5-4; DNA: TGTGCCAGCAGCATCAGCGGGATGAGCACCGGGGAGCTGTTTTTT; CDR3: CASSISGMSTGELFF
J: TRBJ1-2; D: .; size: .; V: TRBV7-9; DNA: TGTGCCAGCAGCCCAGAAAACCTTTATGGCTACACCTTC; CDR3: CASSPENLYGYTF
J: TRBJ2-1; D: TRBD2; size: many; V: TRBV7-2; DNA: TGTGCCAGCAGCTTTAGCGGGAGGTCGGGTGAGCAGTTCTTC; CDR3: CASSFSGRSGEQFF
J: TRBJ2-7; D: TRBD1; size: .; V: TRBV5-5; DNA: TGTGCCAGCAGCTTGGGGGCAGGGGGCCGCGAGCAGTACTTC; CDR3: CASSLGAGGREQYF
J: TRBJ2-3; D: TRBD2; size: .; V: TRBV2; DNA: TGTGCCAGCAGTGAAGCGCTTAGGGGACTAGCGGGAGACTACACAGATACGCAGTATTTT; CDR3: CASSEALRGLAGDYTDTQYF
J: TRBJ2-7; D: .; size: .; V: TRBV27; DNA: TGTGCCAGCAGTTCTCGACGGAAGAATTCCTACGAGCAGTACTTC; CDR3: CASSSRRKNSYEQYF
J: TRBJ1-2; D: .; size: few; V: TRBV18; DNA: TGTGCCAGCTCACCAGCGCCGGATAACTATGGCTACACCTTC; CDR3: CASSPAPDNYGYTF
J: TRBJ1-1; D: .; size: few; V: TRBV18; DNA: TGTGCCAGCTCAGGACTTCGGGGTGAAGCTTTCTTT; CDR3: CASSGLRGEAFF
J: TRBJ2-2; D: TRBD1; size: .; V: TRBV12-3/TRBV12-4; DNA: TGTGCCAGCAGCCGGACACAGGGGGATGCCGGGGAGCTGTTTTTT; CDR3: CASSRTQGDAGELFF
J: TRBJ2-1; D: TRBD1; size: .; V: TRBV6-1; DNA: TGTGCCAGCAGGGATCAGGGGGCATGGCACAATGAGCAGTTCTTC; CDR3: CASRDQGAWHNEQFF
J: TRBJ2-5; D: .; size: many; V: TRBV7-8; DNA: TGTGCCAGCAGCTTAACTAGTTACCAAGAGACCCAGTACTTC; CDR3: CASSLTSYQETQYF
J: TRBJ2-4; D: .; size: .; V: TRBV6-6; DNA: TGTGCCAGCAGCCTCGGACGGGCTCTGACCAAAAACATTCAGTACTTC; CDR3: CASSLGRALTKNIQYF
J: TRBJ2-3; D: TRBD2; size: .; V: TRBV7-9; DNA: TGTGCCAGCAGCTTAGTCTCTAGCGGGGGCACAGATACGCTGTATTTT; CDR3: CASSLVSSGGTDTLYF
J: TRBJ2-1; D: TRBD2; size: .; V: TRBV12-3/TRBV12-4; DNA: TGTGCCAGCAGTTTCAGGCTAGCGGGAGGTGAGCAGTTCTTC; CDR3: CASSFRLAGGEQFF
J: TRBJ2-7; D: .; size: few; V: TRBV7-9; DNA: TGTGCCAGCAGCTTATCGGGTGGCGAGCAGTACTTC; CDR3: CASSLSGGEQYF
J: TRBJ2-5; D: TRBD1; size: few; V: TRBV3-1; DNA: TGTGCCAGCAGCCTCTGGACAGGGACAGGGGAGACCCAGTACTTC; CDR3: CASSLWTGTGETQYF
J: TRBJ2-7; D: .; size: few; V: TRBV28; DNA: TGTGCCAGCAGTTTATTACAGGGGGGGTCCTACGAGCAGTACTTC; CDR3: CASSLLQGGSYEQYF
J: TRBJ2-1; D: .; size: .; V: TRBV7-4; DNA: TGTGCCAGCAGCTTAGAGGCGGGGCCGCCCCACAATGAGCAGTTCTTC; CDR3: CASSLEAGPPHNEQFF
J: TRBJ1-6; D: .; size: many; V: TRBV7-2; DNA: TGTGCCAGCAGACCTCAGACTACCTATAATTCACCCCTCCACTTT; CDR3: CASRPQTTYNSPLHF
J: TRBJ2-1; D: .; size: many; V: TRBV7-2; DNA: TGTGCCAGCAGCCCCGACCAAAGCTCCTACAATGAGCAGTTCTTC; CDR3: CASSPDQSSYNEQFF
J: TRBJ2-2; D: TRBD2; size: many; V: TRBV20-1; DNA: TGCAGTGCAAGGACTAGCGGGGGCCTGAACACCGGGGAGCTGTTTTTT; CDR3: CSARTSGGLNTGELFF
J: TRBJ2-2; D: TRBD1; size: few; V: TRBV9; DNA: TGTGCCAGCACCGACAGGGCGAACACCGGGGAGCTGTTTTTT; CDR3: CASTDRANTGELFF
J: TRBJ1-1; D: .; size: few; V: TRBV5-1; DNA: TGCGCCAGCAGCTTTGCGGGGCCCGAAACTGAAGCTTTCTTT; CDR3: CASSFAGPETEAFF
J: TRBJ1-3; D: .; size: .; V: TRBV11-3; DNA: TGTGCCAGCAGCTTAGTCCTCTCTGGAAACACCATATATTTT; CDR3: CASSLVLSGNTIYF
J: TRBJ1-2; D: TRBD1; size: few; V: TRBV6-5; DNA: TGTGCCAGCAGACCAAACCTCGTGACAGGGGGCTTCTATGGCTACACCTTC; CDR3: CASRPNLVTGGFYGYTF
J: TRBJ2-3; D: .; size: .; V: TRBV28; DNA: TGTGCCAGCAACGGGCTAGCCATCACAGATACGCAGTATTTT; CDR3: CASNGLAITDTQYF
J: TRBJ1-5; D: .; size: few; V: TRBV6-2/TRBV6-3; DNA: TGTGCCAGCAGCCCAAGGAGCAATCAGCCCCAGCATTTT; CDR3: CASSPRSNQPQHF
J: TRBJ2-3; D: TRBD2; size: few; V: TRBV20-1; DNA: TGCAGTGCTGTAGCGGGAGATGGGAATACGCAGTATTTT; CDR3: CSAVAGDGNTQYF
J: TRBJ1-6; D: TRBD1; size: few; V: TRBV3-1; DNA: TGTGCCAGCAGCCAATTCCCCCCGGGACAGGGGGTCTCACCCCTCCACTTT; CDR3: CASSQFPPGQGVSPLHF
J: TRBJ1-2; D: .; size: .; V: TRBV6-1; DNA: TGTGCCAGCCGGCGGGGGGGCTATGGCTACACCTTC; CDR3: CASRRGGYGYTF
J: TRBJ1-6; D: .; size: .; V: TRBV6-6; DNA: TGTGCCGGCTGGACTAGCTCCCATAATTCACCCCTCCACTTT; CDR3: CAGWTSSHNSPLHF
J: TRBJ1-5; D: .; size: few; V: TRBV6-6; DNA: TGTGCCAGCAGTTACTCGATCAGTAGCAATCAGCCCCAGCATTTT; CDR3: CASSYSISSNQPQHF
J: TRBJ2-5; D: .; size: .; V: TRBV3-1; DNA: TGTGCCAGCAGCCATGCGACGTTAGCGGTGTACCAAGAGACCCAGTACTTC; CDR3: CASSHATLAVYQETQYF
J: TRBJ2-7; D: TRBD1; size: many; V: TRBV7-2; DNA: TGTGCCAGCAGCTTAGGAGGACAGGGATCCTACGAGCAGTACTTC; CDR3: CASSLGGQGSYEQYF
J: TRBJ2-5; D: .; size: .; V: TRBV29-1; DNA: TGCAGCGTTGAAGTAAGGTTCCAAGAGACCCAGTACTTC; CDR3: CSVEVRFQETQYF
J: TRBJ2-5; D: .; size: .; V: TRBV12-3/TRBV12-4; DNA: TGTGCCAGCAGTACCCGGGGTAGAGCGGGCCAAGAGACCCAGTACTTC; CDR3: CASSTRGRAGQETQYF
J: TRBJ2-5; D: TRBD2; size: .; V: TRBV5-6; DNA: TGTGCCAGCAGCTTGAGGTCGACTAGCGGGAATATGGAGACCCAGTACTTC; CDR3: CASSLRSTSGNMETQYF
J: TRBJ1-2; D: TRBD1; size: .; V: TRBV7-9; DNA: TGTGCCAGCAGCGAGACAGGGGGAAGCTATGGCTACACCTTC; CDR3: CASSETGGSYGYTF
J: TRBJ1-5; D: .; size: .; V: TRBV12-3/TRBV12-4; DNA: TGTGCCAGCAGAGGGTCGGGGGGCGCGGGGAATCAGCCCCAGCATTTT; CDR3: CASRGSGGAGNQPQHF
J: TRBJ2-3; D: .; size: few; V: TRBV29-1; DNA: TGCAGCGTCCCGCTGGCGGGGTTAGCAGATACGCAGTATTTT; CDR3: CSVPLAGLADTQYF
J: TRBJ2-3; D: .; size: .; V: TRBV28; DNA: TGTGCCACGCGCCCCGGGGGTGCCAAGGGTACGCAGTATTTT; CDR3: CATRPGGAKGTQYF
J: TRBJ1-1; D: .; size: few; V: TRBV11-2; DNA: TGTGCCAGCAGGACAGCAGCAAACACTGAAGCTTTCTTT; CDR3: CASRTAANTEAFF
J: TRBJ2-1; D: .; size: .; V: TRBV12-5; DNA: TGTGCTAGTGGTTTGGGACTAGACGGCAATGAGCAGTTCTTC; CDR3: CASGLGLDGNEQFF
J: TRBJ2-7; D: TRBD1; size: few; V: TRBV6-2/TRBV6-3; DNA: TGTGCCAGCAGATCCGGGACAGGGGAAAGTGAGCAGTACTTC; CDR3: CASRSGTGESEQYF